Included here is one TCR beta chain sequence, with context. Its antigen is currently not known. Base qualities are not at hand, and no much larger clone is one base apart. Library construction relied on the immunoSEQ multiplex PCR assay. The table was pulled from immuneACCESS by TCRdb, which kept in-frame rearrangements only. Such tables lose some clones; where checked, under half of the loss comes from unresolved V genes, and the rest has no known cause. The sample table records roughly 61,000 clones; roughly 93% of these occur just once. The ten largest clones add up to roughly 1.8% of the sample. This record belongs to a study of T cell changes during pregnancy in multiple sclerosis (dated by TCRdb to between 2018 and 2020). With respect to the entire study: In women with multiple sclerosis, the researchers looked at how the T cell repertoire shifted as pregnancy progressed.

This clonotype was obtained from a female donor with multiple sclerosis, enrolled in a pregnancy study. Sequenced here: peripheral blood, sampled after pregnancy.

The sequenced DNA is TGTGCCAGCAGCCAAGAGGTACGAAAAAGCGAGGAGACCCAGTACTTC. Translated, it gives CASSQEVRKSEETQYF. This chain is built from TRBV4-2 and TRBJ2-5; no D gene can be assigned with confidence. From cysteine to phenylalanine, the CDR3 is 16 amino acids long. Of the read, only the CDR3 DNA is kept; its 48 bases are in frame from base 1. From a lookup of the germline V gene, CDR1 and CDR2 are LGHNA and YNFKEQ. The junction carries 16 bases between V and J, which are trimmed by 0 bases and 5 bases respectively.